Listed here are 22 T cell receptor beta chains from one sample, sequenced in a study of blood T cell repertoires in COVID-19. Measured with immunoSEQ multiplex PCR; TCRdb has only the in-frame clones, and not every one. The table lists around 370,000 clones, about 90% of them singletons. The sample comprised peripheral blood. The source of these receptors is a man aged 18-30 years with active or convalescent COVID-19.

This clone was found once. V and J are TRBV28 and TRBJ1-6; 7 bases align to TRBD1. Germline CDR1 and CDR2: MDHEN and SYDVKM. The J segment lost 6 bases and the V segment lost 5 bases, leaving 7 bases of the junction unmatched. The CDR3 is 15 amino acids. CDR3 region: CASSVRTGPNSPLHF. CDR3 coding DNA: TGTGCCAGCAGTGTAAGGACAGGTCCTAATTCACCCCTCCACTTT.

The chain recombines TRBV5-1 with TRBJ2-3; the match to TRBD1 covers 7 bases. Germline-derived CDR1 and CDR2 are SGHRS and YFSETQ. The CDR3 covers 14 residues. The trim removed 4 bases at V and 6 bases at J, leaving 8 bases unmatched. The CDR3 coding sequence is TGCGCCAGCAGCCTCGACAGGGCCTTGGATACGCAGTATTTT. As protein: CASSLDRALDTQYF.

The chain employs TRBV30 and TRBJ2-1; 11 bases fit TRBD2. V shed 0 bases and J 7 bases; nucleotides not matched to a gene: 5. The length of the CDR3 is 15 residues. CDR1 is GTSNPN, CDR2 SVGIG, per germline (reference sequence). In nucleotides, the CDR3 is TGTGCCTGGAGTGTACAAACTAGCGGGAGTAATGAGCAGTTCTTC. It specifies CAWSVQTSGSNEQFF.

The sample holds a few counts of this clone. The same CDR3 also results from other DNA sequences found in this sample. The chain links TRBV18 to TRBJ1-2; maybe TRBD1 (6 bases). The V gene lost 4 bases and the J gene lost 2 bases, with 8 bases spanning the gap. The CDR3 is 13 amino acids. Germline lookup yields CDR1 KGHSH and CDR2 LQKENI. DNA of the CDR3: TGTGCCAGCTCACTTGGACAGAACTATGGCTACACCTTC. It specifies CASSLGQNYGYTF.

This chain links TRBV6-2 or TRBV6-3 with TRBJ1-5; 10 bases line up with TRBD1. In germline, CDR1 is MNHEY, CDR2 SVGEGT. V gave up 2 bases and J gave up 4 bases; unmatched junction bases: 8. The CDR3 totals 17 residues. In DNA, the CDR3 is TGTGCCAGCAGTTACCCCAGACAGGGGGCGGCTAATCAGCCCCAGCATTTT. This sequence encodes CASSYPRQGAANQPQHF.

This sequence joins TRBV18 and TRBJ2-1; 7 bases are shared with TRBD1. After removal of 3 bases from V and 7 bases from J, the junction contained 6 bases not matched to a gene. Looked up from germline, CDR1 is KGHSH and CDR2 is LQKENI. There are 14 residues in the CDR3. CDR3 sequence: CASSPSGTDNEQFF. CDR3 coding DNA: TGTGCCAGCTCACCTTCGGGGACAGATAATGAGCAGTTCTTC.

V is TRBV3-1 (or the pseudogene TRBV3-2) and J is TRBJ1-4, with 10 nucleotides matching TRBD1. CDR3 length: 15 residues. CDR1 and CDR2 from the germline V gene are LGHDT and YNNKEL (reference sequence). Trimming cost V 1 base and J 6 bases; bases outside gene matches: 2. DNA for the CDR3: TGTGCCAGCAGCCAAGGGACAGGGGGTTATGAAAAACTGTTTTTT. Translating it yields CASSQGTGGYEKLFF.

The rearrangement joins TRBV27 to TRBJ2-5, with TRBD2 matching over 11 bases. There are 17 residues in the CDR3. Trimming at V came to 2 bases and at J to 5 bases, leaving 10 bases not matched to a gene. Germline V CDR1 and CDR2: MNHEY, SMNVEV (reference sequence). CDR3 loop: CASSLTVTSGGNETQYF. The CDR3, as DNA: TGTGCCAGCAGTTTAACGGTTACTAGCGGGGGCAACGAGACCCAGTACTTC.

Note on this clone: The same CDR3 also results from other DNA sequences found in this sample. The V call is TRBV7-3, the J call TRBJ2-1; D gene unclear. V was shortened by 2 bases and J by 0 bases, with 8 bases between the two germline ends. Germline lookup yields CDR1 SGHTA and CDR2 FQGTGA. The CDR3 length is 15 residues. In DNA, the CDR3 is TGTGCCAGCAGCTTACTCCCGAGCTCCTACAATGAGCAGTTCTTC. Its protein product is CASSLLPSSYNEQFF.

The rearrangement joins TRBV2 to TRBJ2-7, with 7 bases that match TRBD1. CDR1 and CDR2 (germline): SNHLY, FYNNEI. V shed 8 bases and J 1 base; nucleotides not matched to a gene: 17. The CDR3 is 17 amino acids. The DNA for the CDR3 is TGTGCCAGCCGCAGCGGCAGGGGGAATGAGTGGTCCTACGAGCAGTACTTC. Protein product: CASRSGRGNEWSYEQYF.

This clone was counted once. The chain recombines TRBV27 with TRBJ2-1; 9 nucleotides align to TRBD2. Germline CDR1 MNHEY, CDR2 SMNVEV (reference sequence). V shed 5 bases, J shed 6 bases, and the junction held 8 bases outside the gene matches. The CDR3 contains 15 residues. CDR3 in amino acids: CASSLNSGRVNEQFF. The CDR3 bases are TGTGCCAGCAGTCTTAATAGCGGGAGAGTCAATGAGCAGTTCTTC.

The sample holds a few counts of this clone. The rearrangement links TRBV28 to TRBJ2-5; 7 bases map to TRBD2. The CDR3 spans 13 residues. J gave up 1 base and V 6 bases, and 2 bases lay outside the gene matches. Germline assignment: CDR1 MDHEN and CDR2 SYDVKM. The CDR3 coding sequence is TGTGCCAGCAGCTCTAGCGGCCAAGAGACCCAGTACTTC. This sequence encodes CASSSSGQETQYF. Filled out from reference TRBV28 and TRBJ2-5, the complete variable domain reads DVKVTQSSRYLVKRTGEKVFLECVQDMDHENMFWYRQDPGLGLRLIYFSYDVKMKEKGDIPEGYSVSREKKERFSLILESASTNQTSMYLCASSSSGQETQYFGPGTRLLVL.

This chain uses TRBV9 with TRBJ2-1; 9 bases map to TRBD1. Per the germline V gene, CDR1 is SGDLS and CDR2 is YYNGEE. Trimming took 3 bases from V and 3 from J; bases not matched to a gene: 7. There are 16 residues in the CDR3. The CDR3 DNA follows: TGTGCCAGCAGCGCCCGCCGGGACAGGGACTACAATGAGCAGTTCTTC. It encodes CASSARRDRDYNEQFF.

The J gene is TRBJ2-1, the V gene TRBV7-3; D possibly corresponds to TRBD2 (6 bases). Germline V CDR1 and CDR2: SGHTA, FQGTGA. Trimming pared 4 bases from V and 5 bases from J, leaving 24 bases between. The CDR3 runs to 18 residues. The CDR3 DNA reads as TGTGCCAGCAGCTCAGATGATTGGCGGGGCCAACTGAACAATGAGCAGTTCTTC. Its translation is CASSSDDWRGQLNNEQFF.

The V gene is TRBV29-1, the J gene TRBJ1-1; a weak D match, TRBD1 (6 bases). The V gene lost 7 bases and the J gene lost 6 bases, with 15 bases spanning the gap. CDR3 length equals 12 residues. Germline V gene lookup returns CDR1 SQVTM and CDR2 ANQGSEA. CDR3 nucleotides: TGCAGCGCAGTGACAGGATTGTCTGAAGCTTTCTTT. The encoded protein is CSAVTGLSEAFF.

The CDR3 region is CASSHAAYSEAFF. The CDR3 coding sequence is TGCGCCAGCAGCCATGCTGCCTACTCTGAAGCTTTCTTT. V is TRBV4-1 and J is TRBJ1-1; D is unclear. This CDR3 spans 13 amino acids. V lost 3 bases and J lost 6, with 11 bases in between. From germline, CDR1 is MGHRA and CDR2 YSYEKL.

The chain couples TRBV3-1 (or the pseudogene TRBV3-2) to TRBJ2-1, with 8 positions matching TRBD1. CDR1 and CDR2 from the germline V gene are LGHDT and YNNKEL (reference sequence). This CDR3 has 13 amino acids. V shed 3 bases, J shed 7 bases, and the junction held 2 bases outside the gene matches. The CDR3 coding sequence is TGTGCCAGCAGCCAGCGACAGGGGAATGAGCAGTTCTTC. Protein sequence: CASSQRQGNEQFF.

The chain recombines TRBV7-9 with TRBJ1-1, with TRBD1 identical over 8 bases. The CDR3 runs 14 residues. CDR1 and CDR2 from the germline V gene are SEHNR and FQNEAQ (reference sequence). J was trimmed by 6 bases and V by 1 base; bases with no gene match: 4. CDR3 DNA sequence: TGTGCCAGCAGCTTAGGGACAGGGTTACCTGAAGCTTTCTTT. It codes for CASSLGTGLPEAFF.

In this sample, this clone turned up once. V usage is TRBV2 and J usage is TRBJ1-1; D is undetermined. Trimming removed 10 bases at V and 1 base at J, with 10 bases between. CDR1 and CDR2 from the germline V gene are SNHLY and FYNNEI. The CDR3 totals 12 residues. The CDR3 sequence: CATLFTNTEAFF. Here the CDR3 DNA reads TGTGCCACCCTATTTACGAACACTGAAGCTTTCTTT.

V and J are TRBV7-2 and TRBJ1-2, with D maybe TRBD1 (5 bases). The CDR3 length is 15 residues. Germline-derived CDR1 and CDR2 are SGHTA and FQGNSA. The V end lost 1 base, the J end lost 0 bases, and 9 bases lay between the germline ends. This CDR3 is CASSLEGNPNYGYTF. The CDR3 DNA sequence: TGTGCCAGCAGCTTAGAGGGGAACCCTAACTATGGCTACACCTTC.

The genes are TRBV4-2 and TRBJ1-6; 9 bases map to TRBD1. J was trimmed by 8 bases and V by 0 bases; bases with no gene match: 11. The CDR3 runs 18 residues. Germline V gene lookup returns CDR1 LGHNA and CDR2 YNFKEQ. CDR3 in amino acids: CASSQDNIRTGDHSPLHF. The CDR3 nucleotides are TGTGCCAGCAGCCAAGATAATATAAGGACAGGGGATCATTCACCCCTCCACTTT.

On this clone: Other nucleotide sequences in the sample specify the same CDR3. J is TRBJ1-5 and V is TRBV19; 9 nucleotides line up with TRBD1. The germline V gene has CDR1 LNHDA and CDR2 SQIVND (reference sequence). With V trimmed by 8 bases and J by 1 base, 3 bases remained unmatched. The CDR3 has 14 amino acids. The CDR3 DNA is TGTGCCAGTCGACAGGGGGGAAGCAATCAGCCCCAGCATTTT. This sequence encodes CASRQGGSNQPQHF. The entire variable domain, with the rest obtained from reference TRBV19 and TRBJ1-5, is as follows: DGGITQSPKYLFRKEGQNVTLSCEQNLNHDAMYWYRQDPGQGLRLIYYSQIVNDFQKGDIAEGYSVSREKKESFPLTVTSAQKNPTAFYLCASRQGGSNQPQHFGDGTRLSIL.